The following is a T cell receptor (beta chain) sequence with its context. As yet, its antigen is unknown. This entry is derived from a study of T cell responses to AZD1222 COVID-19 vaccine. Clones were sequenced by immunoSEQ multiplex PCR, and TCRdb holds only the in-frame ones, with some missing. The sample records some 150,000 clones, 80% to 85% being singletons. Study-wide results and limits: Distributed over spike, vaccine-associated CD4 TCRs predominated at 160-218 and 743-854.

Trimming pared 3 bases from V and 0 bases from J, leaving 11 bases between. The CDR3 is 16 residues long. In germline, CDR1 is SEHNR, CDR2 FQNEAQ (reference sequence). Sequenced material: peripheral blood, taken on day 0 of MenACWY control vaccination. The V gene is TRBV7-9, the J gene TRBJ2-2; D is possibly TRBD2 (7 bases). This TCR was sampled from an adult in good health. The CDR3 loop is CASSLGRGTNTGELFF. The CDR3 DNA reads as TGTGCCAGCAGCTTGGGGAGGGGGACGAACACCGGGGAGCTGTTTTTT.